The 2 T cell receptor beta chains listed next were all sequenced from one sample in a study of early T cells in non-severe SARS-CoV-2 infection. TCRdb redid the calling of the 5' RACE reads with MiXCR, one entry per CDR3 protein. Here the sample spans more than 55,000 distinct CDR3 sequences, about an eighth being singletons. Sequencing was done on a sample of whole blood. The source of these receptors is an adult who was a healthcare worker with PCR-confirmed SARS-CoV-2 infection or an uninfected control (not recorded which).

The V call is TRBV3-1, the J call TRBJ1-6; D ambiguous. V dropped 0 bases and J dropped 11 bases, with 20 bases sitting between them. The CDR3 is 17 amino acids. The germline gives CDR1 LGHDT, CDR2 YNNKEL (reference sequence). The CDR3 spells CASSQDKGSEIPPPLHF. In DNA, the CDR3 is TGTGCCAGCAGCCAAGATAAAGGGTCCGAGATCCCCCCACCCCTCCACTTT.

In its sample, this clonotype was seen many times. The V and J genes are TRBV27 and TRBJ1-5, with unresolved D. This CDR3 contains 14 residues. Trimming removed 2 bases from V and 6 bases from J, with 11 bases in between. The germline gives CDR1 MNHEY, CDR2 SMNVEV (reference sequence). CDR3 bases: TGTGCCAGCAGTTTAATCGACGGGAGTCAGCCCCAGCATTTT. Translation gives CASSLIDGSQPQHF.